What follows is one T cell receptor beta chain and its context. The antigen it binds to is not known. No base-level quality is on record; no much larger clone is a single base apart. The identical CDR3 is also encoded by other nucleotide sequences in the sample. These data originate in a study of shared clonotypes between healthy human individuals (dated by TCRdb to the early 2020s). Broadly, across the study: The cohort comprised two women and three men aged 18 to 49 years. Leukapheresis yielded between about 0.94 and 8.9 billion PBMCs per donor. Blood TCR repertoires of roughly five healthy adults were deeply sequenced to estimate repertoire size and the extent of clonotype sharing between individuals. Libraries were prepared and TCR repertoires were sequenced by different laboratories using diverse techniques, in order to increase sequencing depth and limit assay-specific biases. Per donor, three plates each were used for CD4 naive and CD4 memory, two for CD8 naive, and one for CD8 memory.

Broader findings and caveats from the paper: Pairwise subsampling led to the expectation that sequencing depth would affect the degree of clonotype sharing among donors. Naive subsets generally had larger estimated clonotype richness than memory subsets did. Higher generation probabilities were observed for clonotypes shared by all four sorted-subset donors than for non-shared clonotypes. Across a few donors, around 5% of naive CD4, approximately 3.5% of naive CD8, about 2% of memory CD4, and 0.3% to 0.45% of memory CD8 clonotypes were shared. Only blood was sampled, and tissue TCR repertoires likely differ from those in blood. The small number of donors limited the genetic and exposure-history diversity represented. Rarefaction of sorted-subset datasets indicated incomplete sequencing despite the large sequencing depth.

CDR1 and CDR2 are drawn from the germline V gene: SGDLS, YYNGEE. Including the terminal cysteine and phenylalanine, the CDR3 comprises 14 residues. Of all the DNA, just the CDR3 is kept, 42 bases in frame from base 1. The V and J ends are trimmed by 2 bases and 1 base, leaving 9 bases between them. TCR CDR3 regions were amplified from genomic DNA by multiplex PCR using the deep immunoSEQ assay. For each cell subset, the extracted genomic DNA was distributed evenly across all wells of several immunoSEQ 96-well plates, and each plate served as one replicate. For sorted subsets, 200 ng of genomic DNA, equivalent to roughly 30,000 T cell genomes, went into each replicate PCR. Purified libraries were measured with a Qubit 3.0 fluorometer, size-checked on a Bioanalyzer 2100, and measured again with the KAPA Library Quantification kit. A separate single-read 150-cycle Illumina NextSeq 550 flow cell was used to sequence each immunoSEQ 96-well plate. The study's processing was this. Because the immunoSEQ output held only junctional sequences and lacked quality scores, the filtering could not match the filtering applied to full-length reads. Sequences were annotated with PyIR, a Python wrapper for IgBLAST v1.9, using IMGT germline references to assign V/J genes and CDR3. Reads with weak V/J assignments (E-value above 1e-6), missing CDR3, stop codons, out-of-frame junctions, or ambiguous translated residues were removed. A V3J clonotype was defined by an identical inferred V gene, J gene, and CDR3 amino acid sequence. The percentage overlap between two repertoires was calculated by dividing the number of shared unique clonotypes by the size of the smaller repertoire. Repertoire richness was assessed with RTK rarefaction, the Chao1 estimator, and Recon v2.1 estimates of unobserved clonotypes. Generation probabilities were computed with OLGA for all TCRbeta clonotypes obtained by the gDNA method from several donors. TCRdb carries this immuneACCESS record with in-frame sequences only. Its versions omit some clonotypes, under half of them owing to an unresolved V gene in the studies checked, with the rest unexplained. The V and J calls and the clone size are those of that table, but D and trimming were determined from the DNA. The sample contains roughly 2.2 million clones, 80% to 95% of them found a single time. The leading ten clones occupy under 0.45% of the sample.

The donors were healthy, HIV-negative adults with no recently reported acute infections or vaccinations. Only Caucasian adults living in Nashville, Tennessee, USA were represented among the donors. CD4+ T cells were enriched through magnetic negative selection, after which naive cells were positively selected on CD45RA and the remaining negative fraction served as the memory subset. After blood collection by leukapheresis, PBMCs were isolated using Ficoll-Histopaque density gradient centrifugation and then cryopreserved in the vapor phase of liquid nitrogen. Purity and quantity of every magnetically sorted T cell population were checked by analytical flow cytometry. From each sorted fraction, genomic DNA was isolated and quantified by UV absorbance on a Nanodrop 2000c.

Sequenced material: naive CD4+ T cells from PBMCs. The cell subset or site tag for this specimen amounts to: CD45RA+ positively selected. This sequence uses TRBV9 and TRBJ2-5; TRBD2 is a possible D gene, resting on 6 matching bases. This TCR derives from a man between 18 and 35 years old in good health. Some clones in this sample may be carry-over from other donors' samples. The sequence in DNA is TGTGCCAGCAGCGTCGGCGGGACCCAAGAGACCCAGTACTTC. This sequence encodes CASSVGGTQETQYF.